This entry features one T cell receptor beta chain sequence. These data come from a study of blood T cells in healthy people across ages. Per germline, CDR1 DFQATT and CDR2 SNEGSKA (reference sequence). This CDR3 has 13 residues. Trimming took off 0 bases at V and 0 bases at J, with 6 bases between the two ends. Isolation recovered at least 6.5 million PBMCs from every sample. PCR was performed a second time for roughly 7 to 12 cycles using a sample-barcoded 5' primer and a J-beta primer mix. Researchers report that each sample yielded at least 2.5 million CDR3-containing paired-end reads. TCRdb itself ran the 5' RACE reads through MiXCR, one entry per CDR3 protein. Of 1,500,000 or so distinct CDR3 sequences listed, approximately 43% are singletons.

The sequencing sample was made of blood. The sequence derives from a woman younger than 35 in good health. The chain recombines TRBV20-1 with TRBJ2-7; no firm D call. CDR3 sequence reads: CSARDLYSYEQYF. CDR3 nucleotides: TGCAGTGCTAGAGATTTATACTCCTACGAGCAGTACTTC.